There are many counts of the clone carrying this TCR beta chain. Antigen specificity is unknown. These data originate in a study of CD8 T cells in ankylosing spondylitis. Germline CDR1 and CDR2: SQVTM and ANQGSEA. CDR3 length equals 14 residues. The V end lost 5 bases, the J end lost 3 bases, and 16 bases lay between the germline ends. Whole-study findings and limits: Relatively scarce in peripheral blood, disease-linked clones were CD8+. The authors reported significant enrichment of disease-linked clones in matched ankylosing spondylitis synovial fluid. A motif in TCR beta, a set of about eight highly homologous variants, appeared characteristic of ankylosing spondylitis blood.

TCRdb passed the 5' RACE reads through MiXCR, listing each CDR3 protein once. The data contain 85,000 to 90,000 distinct CDR3 sequences, under 30% of them seen just once; the ten biggest clones take up approximately 59%. Input material: blood, either unsorted or a sorted T cell fraction (not recorded which). This chain connects TRBV29-1 to TRBJ1-1; D possibly corresponds to TRBD1 (5 bases). This receptor was identified in a male donor with ankylosing spondylitis or in good health (not recorded which). CDR3 region: CSVKETGSDTEAFF. For the CDR3, the DNA is TGCAGCGTTAAGGAAACAGGCTCGGACACTGAAGCTTTCTTT.